This entry features one T cell receptor (beta chain) sequence. Diagnostic criteria for definite or probable disease, in their recently defined form, were met by the patients with Susac syndrome. Trimming removed 5 bases at V and 0 bases at J, with 14 bases between. Per germline, CDR1 MNHEY and CDR2 SVGAGI. CDR3 length equals 15 residues. Random hexamers were used to reverse transcribe an amount of about 0.45 to 1 ug RNA. An immunoSEQ multiplex PCR generated amplified TCR beta CDR3 products spanning 54 Vbeta and 13 Jbeta. MiXCR, run by TCRdb on the immunoSEQ multiplex PCR reads, gives a single entry per CDR3 protein. In the table there are approximately 100,000 distinct CDR3 sequences, roughly 94% of which are singletons. This sample stems from a study of CD8 T cells in Susac syndrome. Study background: Treatment at blood withdrawal was none, corticosteroids, or intravenous immunoglobulin alone in Susac syndrome patients.

This receptor was taken from a human donor with Susac syndrome. The rearrangement uses TRBV6-5 and TRBJ2-7, with D perhaps TRBD1 (6 bases). Sequencing was done on a sample of CD8+ T cells from PBMCs. The CDR3 DNA sequence: TGTGCCAGCAGTAGGACAGCCTATAGCTCCTACGAGCAGTACTTC. It codes for CASSRTAYSSYEQYF.